Listed here is a single T cell receptor (beta chain). Its antigen remains unknown. This sample is drawn from a study of T cell responses to AZD1222 COVID-19 vaccine. Study-wide results and limits: Spike-wide coverage was observed for vaccine-associated CD4 TCRs, with dominant responses at 160-218 and 743-854. Spike-specific TCR breadth and depth rose after two AZD1222 doses.

CDR3 size: 15 residues. The V gene's germline CDR1 is MNHNS and CDR2 SASEGT. V lost 2 bases and J 4 bases, leaving 12 bases between the germline ends. TCRdb keeps only in-frame clones here, not all; method: immunoSEQ multiplex PCR. In the table there are 95,000 to 110,000 clones, 89% of which are singletons. Sequenced material: peripheral blood, taken on day 0 of AZD1222 vaccination. The genes are TRBV6-1 and TRBJ1-3; D uncertain. The TCR originated in an adult in good health. CDR3 DNA: TGTGCCAGCAGTGAAACCGGGAATAAAGGAAACACCATATATTTT. Its protein product is CASSETGNKGNTIYF.